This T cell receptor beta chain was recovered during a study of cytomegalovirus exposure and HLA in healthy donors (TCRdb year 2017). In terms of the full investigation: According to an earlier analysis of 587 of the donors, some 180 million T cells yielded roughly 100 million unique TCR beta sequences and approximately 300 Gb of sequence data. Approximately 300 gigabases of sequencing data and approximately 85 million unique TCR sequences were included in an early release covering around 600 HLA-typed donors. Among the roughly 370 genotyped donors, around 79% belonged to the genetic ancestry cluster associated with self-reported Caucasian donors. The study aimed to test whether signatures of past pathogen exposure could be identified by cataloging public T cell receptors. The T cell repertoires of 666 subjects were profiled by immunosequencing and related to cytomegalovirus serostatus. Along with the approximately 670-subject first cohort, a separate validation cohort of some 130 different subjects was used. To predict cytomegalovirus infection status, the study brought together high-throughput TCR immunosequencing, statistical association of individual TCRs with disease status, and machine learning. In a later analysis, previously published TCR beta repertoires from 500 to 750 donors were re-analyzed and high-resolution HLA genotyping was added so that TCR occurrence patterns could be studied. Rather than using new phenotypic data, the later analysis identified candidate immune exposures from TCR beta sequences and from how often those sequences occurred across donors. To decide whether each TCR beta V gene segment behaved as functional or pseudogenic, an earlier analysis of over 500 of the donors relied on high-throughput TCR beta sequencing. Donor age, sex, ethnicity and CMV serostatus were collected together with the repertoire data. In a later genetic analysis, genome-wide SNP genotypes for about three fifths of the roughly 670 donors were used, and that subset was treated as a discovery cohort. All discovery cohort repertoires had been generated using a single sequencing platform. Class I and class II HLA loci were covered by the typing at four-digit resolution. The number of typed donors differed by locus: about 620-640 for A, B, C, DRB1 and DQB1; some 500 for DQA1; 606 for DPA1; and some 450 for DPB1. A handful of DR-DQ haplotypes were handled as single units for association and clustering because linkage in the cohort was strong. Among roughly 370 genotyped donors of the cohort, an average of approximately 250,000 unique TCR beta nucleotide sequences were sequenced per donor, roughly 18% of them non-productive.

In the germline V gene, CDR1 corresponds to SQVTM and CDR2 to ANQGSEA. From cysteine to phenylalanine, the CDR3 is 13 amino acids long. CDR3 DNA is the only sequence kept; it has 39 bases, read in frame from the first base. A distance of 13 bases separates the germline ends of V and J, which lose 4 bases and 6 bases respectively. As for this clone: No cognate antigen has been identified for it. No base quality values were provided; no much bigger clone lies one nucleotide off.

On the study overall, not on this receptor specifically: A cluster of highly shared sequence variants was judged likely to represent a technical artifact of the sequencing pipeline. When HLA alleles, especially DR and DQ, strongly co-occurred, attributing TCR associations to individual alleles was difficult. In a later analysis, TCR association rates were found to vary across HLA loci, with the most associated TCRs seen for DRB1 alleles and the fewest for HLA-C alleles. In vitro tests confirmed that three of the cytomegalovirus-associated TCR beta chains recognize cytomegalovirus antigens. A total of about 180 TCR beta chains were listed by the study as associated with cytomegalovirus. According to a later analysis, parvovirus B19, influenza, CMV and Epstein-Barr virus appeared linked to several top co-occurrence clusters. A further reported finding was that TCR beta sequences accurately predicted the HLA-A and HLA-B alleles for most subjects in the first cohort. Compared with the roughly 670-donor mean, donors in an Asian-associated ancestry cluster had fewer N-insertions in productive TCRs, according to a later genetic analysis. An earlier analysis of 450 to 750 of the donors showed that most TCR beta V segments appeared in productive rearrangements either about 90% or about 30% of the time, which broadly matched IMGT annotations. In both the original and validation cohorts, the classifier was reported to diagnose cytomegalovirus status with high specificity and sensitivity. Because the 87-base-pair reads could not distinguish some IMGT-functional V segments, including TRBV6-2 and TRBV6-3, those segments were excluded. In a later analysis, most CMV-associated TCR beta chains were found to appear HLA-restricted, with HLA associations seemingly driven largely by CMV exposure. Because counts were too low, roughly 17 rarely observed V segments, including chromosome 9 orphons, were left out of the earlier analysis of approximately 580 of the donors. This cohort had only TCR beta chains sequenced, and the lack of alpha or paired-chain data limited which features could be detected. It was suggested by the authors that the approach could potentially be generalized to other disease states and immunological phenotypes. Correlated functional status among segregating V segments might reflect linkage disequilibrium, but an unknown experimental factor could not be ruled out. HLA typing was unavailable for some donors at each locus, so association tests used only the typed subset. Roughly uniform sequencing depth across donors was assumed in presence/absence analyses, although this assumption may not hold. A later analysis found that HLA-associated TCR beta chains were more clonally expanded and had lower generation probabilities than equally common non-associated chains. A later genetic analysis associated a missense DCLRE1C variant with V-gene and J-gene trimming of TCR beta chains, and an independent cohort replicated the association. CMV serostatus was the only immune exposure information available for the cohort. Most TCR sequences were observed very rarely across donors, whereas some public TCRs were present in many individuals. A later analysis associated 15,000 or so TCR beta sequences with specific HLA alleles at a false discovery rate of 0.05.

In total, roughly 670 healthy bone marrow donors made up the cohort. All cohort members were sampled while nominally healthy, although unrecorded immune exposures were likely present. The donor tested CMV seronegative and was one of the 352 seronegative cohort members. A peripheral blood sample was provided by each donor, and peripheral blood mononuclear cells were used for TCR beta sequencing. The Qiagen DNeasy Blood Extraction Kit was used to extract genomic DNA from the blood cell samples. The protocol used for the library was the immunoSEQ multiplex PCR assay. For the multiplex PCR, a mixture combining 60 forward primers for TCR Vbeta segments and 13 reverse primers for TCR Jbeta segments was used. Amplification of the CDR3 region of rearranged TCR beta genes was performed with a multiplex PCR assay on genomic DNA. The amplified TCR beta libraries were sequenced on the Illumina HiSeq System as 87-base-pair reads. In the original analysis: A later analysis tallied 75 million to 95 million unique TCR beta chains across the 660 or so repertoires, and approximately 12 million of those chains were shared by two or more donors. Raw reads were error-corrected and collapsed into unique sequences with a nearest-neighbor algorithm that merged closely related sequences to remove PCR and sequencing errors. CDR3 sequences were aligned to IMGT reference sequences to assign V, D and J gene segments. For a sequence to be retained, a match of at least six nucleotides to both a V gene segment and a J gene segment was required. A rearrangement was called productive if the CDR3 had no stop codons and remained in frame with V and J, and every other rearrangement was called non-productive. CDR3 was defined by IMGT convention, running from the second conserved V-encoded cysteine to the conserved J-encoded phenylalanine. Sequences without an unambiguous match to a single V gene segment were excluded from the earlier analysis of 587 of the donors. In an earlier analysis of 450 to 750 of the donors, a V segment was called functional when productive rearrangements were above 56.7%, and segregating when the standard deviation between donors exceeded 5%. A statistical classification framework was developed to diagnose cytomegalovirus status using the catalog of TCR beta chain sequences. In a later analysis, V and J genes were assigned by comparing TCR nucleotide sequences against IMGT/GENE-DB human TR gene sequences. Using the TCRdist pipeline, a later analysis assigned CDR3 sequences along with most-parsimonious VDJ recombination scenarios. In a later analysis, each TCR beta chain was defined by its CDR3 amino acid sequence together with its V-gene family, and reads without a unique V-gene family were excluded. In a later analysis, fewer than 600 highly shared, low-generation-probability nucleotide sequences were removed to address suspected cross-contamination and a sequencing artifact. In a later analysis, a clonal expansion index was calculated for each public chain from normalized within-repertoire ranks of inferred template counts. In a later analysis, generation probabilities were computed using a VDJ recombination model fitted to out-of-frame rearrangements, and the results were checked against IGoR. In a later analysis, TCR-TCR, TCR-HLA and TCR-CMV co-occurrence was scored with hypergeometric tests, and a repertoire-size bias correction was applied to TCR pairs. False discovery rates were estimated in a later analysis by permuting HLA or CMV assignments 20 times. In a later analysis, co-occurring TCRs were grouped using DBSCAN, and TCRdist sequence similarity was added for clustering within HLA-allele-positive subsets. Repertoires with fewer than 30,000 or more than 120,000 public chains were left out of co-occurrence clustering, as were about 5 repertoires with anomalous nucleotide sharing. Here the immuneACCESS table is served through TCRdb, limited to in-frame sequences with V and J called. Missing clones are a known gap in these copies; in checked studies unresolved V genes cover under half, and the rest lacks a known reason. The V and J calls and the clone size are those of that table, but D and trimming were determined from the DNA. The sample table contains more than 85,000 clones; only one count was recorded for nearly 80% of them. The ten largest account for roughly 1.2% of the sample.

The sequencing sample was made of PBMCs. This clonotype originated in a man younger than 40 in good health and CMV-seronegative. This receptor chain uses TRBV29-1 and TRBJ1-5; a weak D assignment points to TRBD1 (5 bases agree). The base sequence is TGCAGCGTTGGGGGCGGGGGGTCTCAGCCCCAGCATTTT. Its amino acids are CSVGGGGSQPQHF.